This T cell receptor (beta chain) was observed in a study of PD-1 blockade in classical Hodgkin lymphoma. Documented time point: cycle 4 day 1 (C4D1), after more than five weeks of nivolumab. Autologous stem cell transplantation was followed by relapse in every patient, and brentuximab vedotin exposure varied. Applied to thawed PBMCs, magnetic negative selection was the method used to isolate CD8+ T cells. This clone occurred once. In germline, CDR1 is MNHEY, CDR2 SMNVEV (reference sequence). The CDR3 totals 17 residues. V dropped 5 bases and J dropped 2; count of bases not matched to a gene: 13. This table comes from immunoSEQ multiplex PCR, and its TCRdb copy is limited to in-frame clones, with some not included. Of about 20,000 clones listed, roughly 90% were seen once; the top ten hold approximately 4.5%.

The V call is TRBV27, the J call TRBJ2-7, with 9 positions matching TRBD1. The sequencing used CD8+ T cells from blood, collected before the fourth cycle of nivolumab. The TCR comes from a human donor with classical Hodgkin lymphoma. The CDR3 nucleotides are TGTGCCAGCAGTCCCACTCGGGACAGGGAGGTTCCCTACGAGCAGTACTTC. Translated: CASSPTRDREVPYEQYF.